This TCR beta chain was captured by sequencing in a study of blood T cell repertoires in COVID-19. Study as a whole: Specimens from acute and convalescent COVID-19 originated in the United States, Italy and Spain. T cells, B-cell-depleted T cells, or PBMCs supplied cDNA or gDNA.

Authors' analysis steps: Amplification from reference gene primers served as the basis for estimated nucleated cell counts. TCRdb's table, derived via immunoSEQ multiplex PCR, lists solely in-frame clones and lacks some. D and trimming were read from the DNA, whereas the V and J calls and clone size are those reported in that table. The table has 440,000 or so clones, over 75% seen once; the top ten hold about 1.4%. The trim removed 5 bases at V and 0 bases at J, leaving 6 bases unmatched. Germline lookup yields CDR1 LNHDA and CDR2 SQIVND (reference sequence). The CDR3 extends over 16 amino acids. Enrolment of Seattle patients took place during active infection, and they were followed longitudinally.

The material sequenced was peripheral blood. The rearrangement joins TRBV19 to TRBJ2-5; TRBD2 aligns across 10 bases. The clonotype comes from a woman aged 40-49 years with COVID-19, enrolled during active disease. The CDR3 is CASSGLAGAHQETQYF. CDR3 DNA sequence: TGTGCCAGTAGTGGGCTAGCGGGGGCACACCAAGAGACCCAGTACTTC. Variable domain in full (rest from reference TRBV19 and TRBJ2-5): DGGITQSPKYLFRKEGQNVTLSCEQNLNHDAMYWYRQDPGQGLRLIYYSQIVNDFQKGDIAEGYSVSREKKESFPLTVTSAQKNPTAFYLCASSGLAGAHQETQYFGPGTRLLVL.